The 10 T cell receptor beta chains given below trace back to one sample, sequenced in a study of blood T cell repertoires in COVID-19. Profiling relied on immunoSEQ multiplex PCR, and the TCRdb table lists in-frame clones only, not all of them. The table records some 35,000 clones, roughly 80% of them present only once. Sequenced sample: peripheral blood. Receptors were obtained from a man aged 80 or over with acute or convalescent COVID-19.

The chain links TRBV15 to TRBJ1-5, with 7 bases fitting TRBD1. This CDR3 region has 14 residues. Germline CDR1 reads LNHNV; CDR2 reads YYDKDF (reference sequence). V lost 3 bases, J lost 6 bases, and 5 bases stayed unmatched. CDR3 sequence reads: CATSRRDSGQPQHF. The DNA for the CDR3 is TGTGCCACCAGCAGGAGGGACAGCGGTCAGCCCCAGCATTTT.

This clone was seen a handful of times. The V call is TRBV18, the J call TRBJ1-5; unclear D gene. V was shortened by 2 bases and J by 4 bases, with 9 bases between the two germline ends. The germline CDR1 and CDR2 sequences are KGHSH and LQKENI. The CDR3 contains 14 residues. DNA for the CDR3: TGTGCCAGCTCACCAGCGGCGCAGAATCAGCCCCAGCATTTT. Residues: CASSPAAQNQPQHF.

This clone was observed a single time. The V call is TRBV27, the J call TRBJ1-2, with 7 nucleotides matching TRBD1. Germline CDR1 reads MNHEY; CDR2 reads SMNVEV (reference sequence). The CDR3 is 15 residues long. V gave up 2 bases and J gave up 7 bases; unmatched junction bases: 10. CDR3 bases: TGTGCCAGCAGTTTAGGTGCTAGGGGGCTGGGTGGCTACACCTTC. Its translation: CASSLGARGLGGYTF.

J is TRBJ1-5 and V is TRBV19; D possibly corresponds to TRBD1 (5 bases). Per the germline V gene, CDR1 is LNHDA and CDR2 is SQIVND (reference sequence). CDR3 length: 15 amino acids. The V end lost 4 bases, the J end lost 5 bases, and 15 bases lay between the germline ends. In nucleotides, the CDR3 is TGTGCCAGTAGTACCCGATGGGGGGGGGATCAGCCCCAGCATTTT. Translation gives CASSTRWGGDQPQHF.

This chain joins TRBV7-2 and TRBJ2-7, with TRBD1 matching over 10 bases. CDR3 size: 14 residues. CDR1 SGHTA and CDR2 FQGNSA come from the germline V gene. J was trimmed by 4 bases and V by 5 bases; bases with no gene match: 5. Written as DNA, the CDR3 is TGTGCCAGCAGCGCCGACAGGGGGCAGTACGAGCAGTACTTC. Its protein is CASSADRGQYEQYF.

This sequence joins TRBV11-1 and TRBJ2-5; 12 positions match TRBD2. V trimming: 1 base; J trimming: 3 bases; junction bases outside the gene matches: 3. The germline V gene has CDR1 SGHAT and CDR2 FQDESV (reference sequence). The CDR3 sequence is 16 residues long. In DNA form, the CDR3 reads TGTGCCAGCAGCTTAGAACCTAGCGGGGGGGAAGAGACCCAGTACTTC. Translated, it gives CASSLEPSGGEETQYF.

This chain uses TRBV15 with TRBJ2-7; D not resolved. The CDR3 has 13 amino acids. CDR1 and CDR2 (germline): LNHNV, YYDKDF (reference sequence). The germline V and J ends were trimmed by 0 bases and 2 bases, with 5 bases remaining between them. As DNA, the CDR3 is TGTGCCACCAGCAGAGATGCAGCCTACGAGCAGTACTTC. It translates to CATSRDAAYEQYF.

This clone rates as large (0.1 to 1%). The chain uses TRBV29-1 and TRBJ2-7; D gene uncertain. CDR1 and CDR2 from the germline V gene are SQVTM and ANQGSEA. This CDR3 has 16 amino acids. Trimming pared 6 bases from V and 3 bases from J, leaving 24 bases between. CDR3 DNA sequence: TGCAGCGTCACGTCCAACAAAGTGGGCGTCGGCTACGAGCAGTACTTC. Its translation: CSVTSNKVGVGYEQYF.

A few counts support this clone. Here the CDR3 reads CASTASRGGRLDNEQFF. The CDR3 DNA reads as TGCGCCAGCACCGCAAGCCGGGGCGGGAGGCTGGACAATGAGCAGTTCTTC. The chain has TRBV4-1 and TRBJ2-1; 8 nucleotides align to TRBD2. Germline assignment: CDR1 MGHRA and CDR2 YSYEKL. V lost 7 bases, J lost 5 bases, and 16 bases stayed unmatched. The CDR3 runs 17 residues.

The V and J genes are TRBV7-2 and TRBJ2-1, with D possibly being TRBD2 (5 bases). Germline CDR1 is SGHTA and CDR2 is FQGNSA. This CDR3 comprises 12 residues. V shed 2 bases and J shed 7 bases, with 6 bases lying between them. Here the CDR3 DNA reads TGTGCCAGCAGCTTAAAGCGGAATGAGCAGTTCTTC. It yields the protein CASSLKRNEQFF.